This T cell receptor (beta chain) stems from a study of cytomegalovirus exposure and HLA in healthy donors. Study-level findings and limits: Most TCR sequences were seen very rarely across donors, but some public TCRs occurred in many.

The CDR3 length is 15 residues. Germline CDR1 and CDR2: SGHRS and YFSETQ. The V gene end was trimmed by 4 bases and the J gene end by 6 bases; junction bases not matched to a gene: 8. As concerns this clone: Its antigen is unidentified.

The PCR used 60 Vbeta and 13 Jbeta primers. Sequenced by immunoSEQ multiplex PCR; TCRdb stores in-frame clones only, minus some. This table holds about 130,000 clones, 80% found once. V and J are TRBV5-1 and TRBJ2-1; 9 nucleotides match TRBD1. Input material: PBMCs. This receptor was taken from a man younger than 45 in good health and CMV-seropositive. CDR3: CASSATGGLFNEQFF. CDR3 coding DNA: TGCGCCAGCAGCGCTACAGGGGGCTTGTTCAATGAGCAGTTCTTC. The complete variable domain, with remaining parts taken from reference TRBV5-1 and TRBJ2-1, reads KAGVTQTPRYLIKTRGQQVTLSCSPISGHRSVSWYQQTPGQGLQFLFEYFSETQRNKGNFPGRFSGRQFSNSRSEMNVSTLELGDSALYLCASSATGGLFNEQFFGPGTRLTVL.